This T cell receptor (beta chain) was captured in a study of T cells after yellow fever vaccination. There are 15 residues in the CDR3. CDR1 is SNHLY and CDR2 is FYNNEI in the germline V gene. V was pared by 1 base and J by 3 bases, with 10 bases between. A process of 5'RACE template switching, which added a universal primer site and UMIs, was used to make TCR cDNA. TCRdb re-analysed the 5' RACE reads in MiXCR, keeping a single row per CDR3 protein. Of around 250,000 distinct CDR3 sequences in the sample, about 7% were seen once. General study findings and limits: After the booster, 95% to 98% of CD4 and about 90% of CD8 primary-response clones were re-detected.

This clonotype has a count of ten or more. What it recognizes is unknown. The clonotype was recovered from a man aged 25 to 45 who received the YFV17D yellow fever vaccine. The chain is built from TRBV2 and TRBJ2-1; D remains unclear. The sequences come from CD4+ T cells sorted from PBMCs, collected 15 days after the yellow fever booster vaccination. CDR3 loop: CASSEGPIYYNEQFF. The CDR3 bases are TGTGCCAGCAGTGAAGGCCCCATCTACTACAATGAGCAGTTCTTC.